This T cell receptor beta chain was recorded in a study of T cells in Graves' hyperthyroidism and ophthalmopathy. Details on this clonotype: Its antigen is not identified.

The study, taken as a whole, reports: Blood also contained most expanded thyroid clonotypes above 0.001.

The CDR3 loop spans 18 amino acids. The germline CDR1 and CDR2 sequences are LGHNA and YNFKEQ. J gave up 5 bases and V 4 bases, and 11 bases lay outside the gene matches. Researchers took RNA transcripts and amplified the TCR beta CDR3 regions from them. When the TCR CDR3 underwent first-round RT-PCR, the HTBI primer set was used. TCRdb passed the multiplex PCR reads through MiXCR, listing each CDR3 protein once. The sample records around 560,000 distinct CDR3 sequences, 16% being singletons. Stable disease denoted Graves' hyperthyroidism without ophthalmopathy progression within 18 months. Subjects aged 18 to 65 presented with newly diagnosed hyperthyroidism of less than 2 months' duration. The authors obtained PBMCs from over 8.5 ml of fresh peripheral blood.

This receptor was identified in a woman in her late teens or twenties with Graves' hyperthyroidism. The rearrangement uses TRBV4-2 and TRBJ2-3; 14 nucleotides align to TRBD2. The specimen was blood. DNA for the CDR3: TGTGCCAGCAGCCCTAGACTAGCGGGGGGGCCGGAGGGAGATACGCAGTATTTT. The encoded protein is CASSPRLAGGPEGDTQYF.